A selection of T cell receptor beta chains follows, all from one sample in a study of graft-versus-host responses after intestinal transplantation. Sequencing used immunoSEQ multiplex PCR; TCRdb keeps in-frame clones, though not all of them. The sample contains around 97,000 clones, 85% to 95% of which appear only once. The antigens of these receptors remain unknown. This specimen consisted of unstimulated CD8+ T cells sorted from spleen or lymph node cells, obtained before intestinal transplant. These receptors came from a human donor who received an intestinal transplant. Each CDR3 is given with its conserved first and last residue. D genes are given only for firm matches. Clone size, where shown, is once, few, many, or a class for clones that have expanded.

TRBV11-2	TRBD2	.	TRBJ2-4	TGTGCCAGCATCCATAGCGGGGAGCAGACCCTCCCTCAGTACTTC	CASIHSGEQTLPQYF
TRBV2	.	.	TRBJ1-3	TGTGCCAGCAGCGACGAAGTGAGGTTCTCTGGAAACACCATATATTTT	CASSDEVRFSGNTIYF
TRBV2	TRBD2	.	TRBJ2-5	TGTGCCAGCAGTGAAGGGGGGGGATCCCAAGAGACCCAGTACTTC	CASSEGGGSQETQYF
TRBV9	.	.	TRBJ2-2	TGTGCCAGCAGCGTAGCAGGGAGCGACACCGGGGAGCTGTTTTTT	CASSVAGSDTGELFF
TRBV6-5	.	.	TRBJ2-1	TGTGCCAGCAACCCTAGGGACGTATCCTACAATGAGCAGTTCTTC	CASNPRDVSYNEQFF
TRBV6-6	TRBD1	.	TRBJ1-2	TGTGCCAGCAGCCTGACAGGGAGCCTCTATGGCTACACCTTC	CASSLTGSLYGYTF
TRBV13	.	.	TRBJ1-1	TGTGCCAGCAGCTGGGGGGTCGTTGAAGCTTTCTTT	CASSWGVVEAFF
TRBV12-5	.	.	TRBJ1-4	TGTGCTAGTGGTTCGCAGGGCTATACTGAAAAACTGTTTTTT	CASGSQGYTEKLFF
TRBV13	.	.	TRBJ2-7	TGTGCCAGCAGCCGAATGGGGAGCTACGAGCAGTACTTC	CASSRMGSYEQYF
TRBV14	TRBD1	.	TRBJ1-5	TGTGCCAGCAGCCAAGCTAGACAGGGACCCCATCAGCCCCAGCATTTT	CASSQARQGPHQPQHF
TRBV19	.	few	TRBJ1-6	TGTGCCAGTAGAGGCAGGGTAGCTAATTCACCCCTCCACTTT	CASRGRVANSPLHF
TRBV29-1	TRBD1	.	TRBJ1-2	TGCAGCGTTGAGGGGGAGTCGGATACGGACAGGAGGGGCGGCTACACCTTC	CSVEGESDTDRRGGYTF
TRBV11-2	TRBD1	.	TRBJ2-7	TGTGCCAGCAGCTCGACCGGGACAGGAGGGGTCTTTTCCGAGCAGTACTTC	CASSSTGTGGVFSEQYF
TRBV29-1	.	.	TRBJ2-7	TGCAGCGTTCTTGACCACGAGCAGTACTTC	CSVLDHEQYF
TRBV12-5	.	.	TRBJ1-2	TGTGCTAGTGGAGCATCTTATGGCTACACCTTC	CASGASYGYTF
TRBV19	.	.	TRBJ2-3	TGTGCCAGTAGAGGGTGGACAGATACGCAGTATTTT	CASRGWTDTQYF
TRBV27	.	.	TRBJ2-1	TGTGCCAGCAGTATGCAGACCCTACCTCTCAATGAGCAGTTCTTC	CASSMQTLPLNEQFF
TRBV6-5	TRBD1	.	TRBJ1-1	TGTGCCAGCAGTTATACAGGGGGGAACACTGAAGCTTTCTTT	CASSYTGGNTEAFF
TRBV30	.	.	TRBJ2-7	TGTGCCTGGGCCAGCTCCTACGAGCAGTACTTC	CAWASSYEQYF
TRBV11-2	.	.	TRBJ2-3	TGTGCCAGCAGCTTAGCAGATAGAAGCACAGATACGCAGTATTTT	CASSLADRSTDTQYF
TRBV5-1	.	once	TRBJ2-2	TGCGCCAGCAGCTCGGACAGCTTTACCGGGGAGCTGTTTTTT	CASSSDSFTGELFF
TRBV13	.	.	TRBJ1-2	TGTGCCAGCAGCTTAAATGCGAACTATGGCTACACCTTC	CASSLNANYGYTF
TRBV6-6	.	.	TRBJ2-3	TGTGCCAGCAGTTACGTGGCGTCTAGCACAGATACGCAGTATTTT	CASSYVASSTDTQYF
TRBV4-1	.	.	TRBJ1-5	TGCGCCAGCAGCCAGCGGGCAGGGAGGAGTCAGCCCCAGCATTTT	CASSQRAGRSQPQHF
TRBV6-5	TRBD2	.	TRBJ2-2	TGTGCCAGCAGTTTGATAGCGGGGGGGACCGGGGAGCTGTTTTTT	CASSLIAGGTGELFF
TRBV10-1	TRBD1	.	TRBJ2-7	TGCGCCAGCAGTGCCGAATTAGGACAGGGAACTTACTACTACGAGCAGTACTTC	CASSAELGQGTYYYEQYF
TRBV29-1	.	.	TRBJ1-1	TGCAGCGTTGACGCAGGGCTCAACACTGAAGCTTTCTTT	CSVDAGLNTEAFF
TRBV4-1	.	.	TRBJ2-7	TGCGCCAGCAGGGGGGGACCGGGCACCTACGAGCAGTACTTC	CASRGGPGTYEQYF
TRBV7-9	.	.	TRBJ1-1	TGTGCCAGCAGATACGGGAGTGGGAACACTGAAGCTTTCTTT	CASRYGSGNTEAFF
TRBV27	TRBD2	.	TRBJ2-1	TGTGCCAGCAGTTTAGGACTAGCGGGAGGCTACAATGAGCAGTTCTTC	CASSLGLAGGYNEQFF
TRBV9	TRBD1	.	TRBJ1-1	TGTGCCAGCAGCTCGCAAGGACAGGGGGATACTGAAGCTTTCTTT	CASSSQGQGDTEAFF
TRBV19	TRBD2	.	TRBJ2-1	TGTGCCAGTAGTATAACACCCCTAGCGGGGGGTTACAATGAGCAGTTCTTC	CASSITPLAGGYNEQFF
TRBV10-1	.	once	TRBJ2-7	TGCGCCAGCAGCCTGGGACAATCCTACGAGCAGTACTTC	CASSLGQSYEQYF
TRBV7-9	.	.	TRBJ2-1	TGTGCCAGCAGGCCCAGCCAGGGACCCTCCTACAATGAGCAGTTCTTC	CASRPSQGPSYNEQFF
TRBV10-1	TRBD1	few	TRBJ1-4	TGCGCCAGCAGTCCGGGACAGCTTAATGAAAAACTGTTTTTT	CASSPGQLNEKLFF
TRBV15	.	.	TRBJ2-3	TGTGCCACCAGCAGCGGAGTAGCGGACCGGGGGGATACGCAGTATTTT	CATSSGVADRGDTQYF
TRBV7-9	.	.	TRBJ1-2	TGTGCCAGCAGCTCCCGAAAACGTTACCAGGGCGATTGGTATGGCTACACCTTC	CASSSRKRYQGDWYGYTF